This TCR beta chain was recorded in a study of blood T cell repertoires in COVID-19. Study summary: Acute and convalescent COVID-19 specimens originated in the United States, Italy and Spain. Sources were T cells, B-cell-depleted T cells, or PBMCs; the material itself was cDNA or gDNA.

Study processing details: Reference gene primers were amplified, and this amplification served to estimate nucleated cell counts. Assay: immunoSEQ multiplex PCR; the TCRdb copy retains only in-frame clones and omits some. The V and J calls and clone size are taken from that table; D and trimming were inferred from the DNA. The repertoire includes roughly 68,000 clones, 90% to 95% of them detected once, and 7.3% sits in the top ten. The V gene end was trimmed by 6 bases and the J gene end by 6 bases; junction bases not matched to a gene: 11. CDR1 and CDR2 from the germline V gene are SGHRS and YFSETQ. The CDR3 extends over 14 amino acids. Seattle patients were enrolled during active infection and followed longitudinally.

The sequenced sample consisted of peripheral blood. The receptor was isolated from a man aged 40-55 years with COVID-19, enrolled during active disease. The chain recombines TRBV5-1 with TRBJ1-1; 7 bases agree with TRBD1. The CDR3 reads CASTLILGQPEAFF. In DNA, the CDR3 is TGCGCCAGCACACTTATCTTGGGACAGCCTGAAGCTTTCTTT. Full variable domain (rest looked up from reference TRBV5-1 and TRBJ1-1): KAGVTQTPRYLIKTRGQQVTLSCSPISGHRSVSWYQQTPGQGLQFLFEYFSETQRNKGNFPGRFSGRQFSNSRSEMNVSTLELGDSALYLCASTLILGQPEAFFGQGTRLTVV.